The entry below gives a single T cell receptor (beta chain) sequence along with its context. This sample is drawn from a study of blood T cell repertoires in COVID-19. Germline V CDR1 and CDR2: ENHRY, SYGVKD. CDR3 length equals 16 residues. Trimming cost V 8 bases and J 2 bases; bases outside gene matches: 6. The protocol was immunoSEQ multiplex PCR, while the TCRdb copy is restricted to in-frame clones and leaves out a portion. The table includes some 250,000 clones, 86% detected once. The chain employs TRBV10-3 and TRBJ2-2; 12 bases agree with TRBD2. Sequenced material: peripheral blood. The sequence was collected from a man between 25 and 39 years old with active or convalescent COVID-19. The CDR3 nucleotides read TGTGCCATCGGCCCTAGCGGGGGGGCCAACACCGGGGAGCTGTTTTTT. It translates to CAIGPSGGANTGELFF.